A single sample gave rise to the 25 T cell receptor beta chains below, sequenced in a study of blood T cell repertoires in COVID-19. The table came from immunoSEQ multiplex PCR; TCRdb's copy has only in-frame clones and leaves some out. Of more than 95,000 clones listed, over 75% are singletons. The sequenced sample was peripheral blood. These receptors came from a man younger than 40 with COVID-19, enrolled during active disease.

The J gene is TRBJ2-7, the V gene TRBV14, with 12 bases aligning to TRBD2. Germline V gives CDR1 SGHDN, CDR2 FVKESK. The J segment lost 3 bases and the V segment lost 0 bases, leaving 6 bases of the junction unmatched. This CDR3 is built from 17 residues. The CDR3 DNA sequence: TGTGCCAGCAGCCAAGAGGCGACTAGCGGGAGAAACTACGAGCAGTACTTC. This gives the protein CASSQEATSGRNYEQYF.

The chain employs TRBV6-2 or TRBV6-3 and TRBJ2-1; perhaps TRBD1 as D (5 bases). The ends were cut back, 2 bases at V and 3 bases at J, with 8 bases in the middle. The CDR3 is 14 residues long. The germline V gene has CDR1 MNHEY and CDR2 SVGEGT. For the CDR3, the DNA is TGTGCCAGCAGTTACGACCAGGGCTACAATGAGCAGTTCTTC. It codes for CASSYDQGYNEQFF.

The chain employs TRBV10-3 and TRBJ1-4, with a weak D call TRBD1 (5 bases). The CDR3 extends over 14 amino acids. Per germline, CDR1 ENHRY and CDR2 SYGVKD. Between the trimmed V and J ends, which lost 6 bases and 6 bases, there was a span of 14 bases. The CDR3 DNA follows: TGTGCCATCAGATCAGCCAGGGAGGATGAAAAACTGTTTTTT. It translates to CAIRSAREDEKLFF.

This clone has just a few counts. The chain has TRBV28 and TRBJ1-5; TRBD1 matches at 8 bases. V lost 6 bases to trimming and J lost 1 base; unmatched junction nucleotides: 5. The germline CDR1 and CDR2 sequences are MDHEN and SYDVKM. The CDR3 is 15 residues long. The CDR3 DNA reads as TGTGCCAGCAGCTTACACAGGGGGAGCAATCAGCCCCAGCATTTT. It encodes CASSLHRGSNQPQHF.

V and J are TRBV19 and TRBJ2-1; a weak D match, TRBD2 (7 bases). Germline V gene lookup returns CDR1 LNHDA and CDR2 SQIVND (reference sequence). The CDR3 consists of 16 residues. Trimming stripped 6 bases from V and 2 bases from J, with 17 bases between. The CDR3 nucleotides read TGTGCCAGTAGGGGACCGGGGGGCTCAACCTACAATGAGCAGTTCTTC. Its translation is CASRGPGGSTYNEQFF.

CDR3 DNA sequence: TGTGCCAGCAGTTCCCAGGGGCATAGCAATCAGCCCCAGCATTTT. This encodes CASSSQGHSNQPQHF. The chain combines TRBV6-5 with TRBJ1-5; a possible D gene is TRBD1 (6 bases). This CDR3 has 15 residues. Trimming shortened V by 4 bases and J by 0 bases, and 10 bases separated the two germline ends. Germline V gene sequence: CDR1 MNHEY, CDR2 SVGAGI.

This chain uses TRBV7-9 with TRBJ1-1; the D is unclear. Trimming left V 1 base short and J 1 base short, with 7 bases between. Germline V gene sequence: CDR1 SEHNR, CDR2 FQNEAQ (reference sequence). This CDR3 is built from 14 residues. The DNA of the CDR3 is TGTGCCAGCAGCTTAGTCTCAGGGAACACTGAAGCTTTCTTT. It translates to CASSLVSGNTEAFF.

J is TRBJ2-7 and V is TRBV28, with 9 nucleotides matching TRBD1. The germline gives CDR1 MDHEN, CDR2 SYDVKM. The CDR3 contains 15 residues. V shed 1 base and J 5 bases; nucleotides not matched to a gene: 6. The CDR3 loop is CASSLFEDRGDEQYF. CDR3 in DNA: TGTGCCAGCAGTTTATTCGAGGACAGGGGCGACGAGCAGTACTTC. The full variable domain, in which reference TRBV28 and TRBJ2-7 provide the parts outside the CDR3, is DVKVTQSSRYLVKRTGEKVFLECVQDMDHENMFWYRQDPGLGLRLIYFSYDVKMKEKGDIPEGYSVSREKKERFSLILESASTNQTSMYLCASSLFEDRGDEQYFGPGTRLTVT.

The V gene is TRBV12-3 or TRBV12-4, the J gene TRBJ1-2; TRBD1 matches at 8 bases. V lost 6 bases to trimming and J lost 6 bases; unmatched junction nucleotides: 6. This CDR3 contains 13 residues. CDR3 sequence (DNA): TGTGCCAGCAGCGCAGGGGGCTCGGATGGCTACACCTTC. Its protein product is CASSAGGSDGYTF.

This clone was recorded once. The rearrangement joins TRBV9 to TRBJ2-1; TRBD2 matches at 10 bases. V shed 0 bases, J shed 9 bases, and the junction held 6 bases outside the gene matches. Germline-derived CDR1 and CDR2 are SGDLS and YYNGEE. The CDR3 loop spans 15 amino acids. This CDR3 is CASSVVGLALSEQFF. CDR3 nucleotide sequence: TGTGCCAGCAGCGTAGTGGGACTAGCGTTGAGTGAGCAGTTCTTC.

V is TRBV11-2 and J is TRBJ2-2; D is possibly TRBD2 (5 bases). Germline assignment: CDR1 SGHAT and CDR2 FQNNGV. Between the trimmed V and J ends, which lost 5 bases and 8 bases, there was a span of 9 bases. This CDR3 has 12 residues. CDR3 sequence (DNA): TGTGCCAGCAGCCGGACTCTAGGGGAGCTGTTTTTT. Translation gives CASSRTLGELFF.

The genes are TRBV19 and TRBJ1-1; 7 bases map to TRBD1. With V trimmed by 9 bases and J by 4 bases, 2 bases remained unmatched. Germline V gene data show CDR1 as LNHDA and CDR2 as SQIVND (reference sequence). CDR3 length: 11 residues. CDR3 amino acids: CARAGGTEAFF. CDR3 DNA sequence: TGTGCCAGGGCAGGGGGCACTGAAGCTTTCTTT.

The V and J genes are TRBV27 and TRBJ2-1; D uncertain. The germline V gene encodes CDR1 MNHEY and CDR2 SMNVEV (reference sequence). The CDR3 consists of 15 residues. Trimming removed 2 bases from V and 7 bases from J, with 15 bases in between. The CDR3 DNA reads as TGTGCCAGCAGTTTAGAGAGTAGCCCGTGGAATGAGCAGTTCTTC. Translated: CASSLESSPWNEQFF.

This clone has just a few counts. The rearrangement joins TRBV6-2 or TRBV6-3 to TRBJ1-6, with no clear D. Germline loops: CDR1 MNHEY, CDR2 SVGEGT. The CDR3 consists of 15 residues. V was pared by 2 bases and J by 5 bases, with 10 bases between. CDR3 sequence: CASSYIGEDNSPLHF. Here the CDR3 DNA reads TGTGCCAGCAGTTACATTGGAGAAGATAATTCACCCCTCCACTTT.

This clone turned up a few times. The V call is TRBV25-1, the J call TRBJ2-7; 8 positions agree with TRBD1. After removal of 4 bases from V and 5 bases from J, the junction contained 10 bases not matched to a gene. Germline V lookup: CDR1 MGHDK, CDR2 SYGVNS. The CDR3 runs to 15 residues. CDR3 loop: CASSVLRDRIDEQYF. In DNA form, the CDR3 reads TGTGCCAGCAGTGTACTACGGGACAGGATCGACGAGCAGTACTTC.

V and J are TRBV11-3 and TRBJ2-5; 10 nucleotides match TRBD2. The CDR3 runs to 15 residues. With V trimmed by 1 base and J by 5 bases, 4 bases remained unmatched. Germline CDR1 SGHNT, CDR2 YENEEA. Written as DNA, the CDR3 is TGTGCCAGCAGCTTAGCTAGCGGGAGCACTGAGACCCAGTACTTC. This sequence encodes CASSLASGSTETQYF.

This chain links TRBV11-3 with TRBJ2-2; 10 bases match TRBD1. V was pared by 5 bases and J by 6 bases, with 6 bases of the junction left unmatched. The CDR3 contains 15 residues. CDR1 SGHNT and CDR2 YENEEA come from the germline V gene. As DNA, the CDR3 is TGTGCCAGCAGCAGCGGACAGGGGGATGCCGGGGAGCTGTTTTTT. The encoded protein is CASSSGQGDAGELFF. Full variable domain (missing parts from reference TRBV11-3 and TRBJ2-2): EAGVVQSPRYKIIEKKQPVAFWCNPISGHNTLYWYLQNLGQGPELLIRYENEEAVDDSQLPKDRFSAERLKGVDSTLKIQPAELGDSAVYLCASSSGQGDAGELFFGEGSRLTVL.

The CDR3 reads CASSGLAGATGELFF. For the CDR3, the DNA is TGTGCCAGCAGCGGACTAGCGGGAGCCACCGGGGAGCTGTTTTTT. The chain links TRBV3-1 (or the pseudogene TRBV3-2) to TRBJ2-2; 13 bases map to TRBD2. Trimming removed 5 bases from V and 4 bases from J; junction bases left unmatched: 1. Germline values: CDR1 LGHDT, CDR2 YNNKEL (reference sequence). The CDR3 contains 15 residues.

The chain links TRBV5-8 to TRBJ1-5, with 9 nucleotides matching TRBD1. J gave up 9 bases and V 5 bases, and 9 bases lay outside the gene matches. CDR1 is SGHTS and CDR2 is YDEGEE in the germline V gene. The CDR3 consists of 14 residues. CDR3 DNA sequence: TGTGCCAGCAGTCGACCGGGGGGACAGGGGCCCCAGCATTTT. Translating it yields CASSRPGGQGPQHF.

The V call is TRBV2, the J call TRBJ1-1; the match to TRBD1 covers 8 bases. V lost 4 bases to trimming and J lost 1 base; unmatched junction nucleotides: 5. Germline loops: CDR1 SNHLY, CDR2 FYNNEI. The CDR3 is 15 residues long. Written as DNA, the CDR3 is TGTGCCAGCAGTGGCAGGGGGCTTCCGAACACTGAAGCTTTCTTT. It encodes CASSGRGLPNTEAFF. The full variable domain, in which reference TRBV2 and TRBJ1-1 provide the parts outside the CDR3, is EPEVTQTPSHQVTQMGQEVILRCVPISNHLYFYWYRQILGQKVEFLVSFYNNEISEKSEIFDDQFSVERPDGSNFTLKIRSTKLEDSAMYFCASSGRGLPNTEAFFGQGTRLTVV.

The DNA of the CDR3 is TGCGCCAGCAGCCCGGGACAGACGAATGAAAAACTGTTTTTT. It translates to CASSPGQTNEKLFF. V is TRBV5-1 and J is TRBJ1-4, with 7 nucleotides matching TRBD1. Germline CDR1 is SGHRS and CDR2 is YFSETQ. The CDR3 totals 14 residues. The trim removed 4 bases at V and 5 bases at J, leaving 5 bases unmatched.

This clone was picked up one time. V and J are TRBV7-3 and TRBJ1-1; D unresolved. V dropped 2 bases and J dropped 9 bases, with 13 bases sitting between them. The CDR3 totals 13 residues. Germline V gives CDR1 SGHTA, CDR2 FQGTGA. The DNA for the CDR3 is TGTGCCAGCAGCTTAGAGGGCAGCTATAAAGCTTTCTTT. Translation gives CASSLEGSYKAFF.

Only a few counts were recorded for this clone. This sequence joins TRBV28 and TRBJ1-6, with 7 bases aligning to TRBD1. Looked up from germline, CDR1 is MDHEN and CDR2 is SYDVKM. Trimming removed 3 bases from V and 7 bases from J; junction bases left unmatched: 6. This CDR3 comprises 15 residues. CDR3 loop: CASSFQTGFNSPLHF. The DNA of the CDR3 is TGTGCCAGCAGTTTTCAGACAGGGTTCAATTCACCCCTCCACTTT.

The V and J genes are TRBV14 and TRBJ2-7; 13 bases agree with TRBD2. The CDR3 covers 16 residues. Trimming removed 4 bases from V and 5 bases from J; junction bases left unmatched: 8. Germline loops: CDR1 SGHDN, CDR2 FVKESK. Here the CDR3 reads CASSRPTSGRINEQYF. The CDR3 region has the DNA TGTGCCAGCAGCCGCCCGACTAGCGGGAGGATCAACGAGCAGTACTTC. The entire variable domain, with the rest obtained from reference TRBV14 and TRBJ2-7, is as follows: EAGVTQFPSHSVIEKGQTVTLRCDPISGHDNLYWYRRVMGKEIKFLLHFVKESKQDESGMPNNRFLAERTGGTYSTLKVQPAELEDSGVYFCASSRPTSGRINEQYFGPGTRLTVT.

The chain links TRBV7-8 to TRBJ2-7; D perhaps matches TRBD1 (6 bases). The CDR3 is made up of 15 amino acids. V was cut by 4 bases and J by 5 bases, with 18 bases left in between. Germline V gene sequence: CDR1 SGHVS, CDR2 FQNEAQ. The CDR3 spells CASSSGTRHPDEQYF. The CDR3 bases are TGTGCCAGCAGCTCCGGGACACGTCATCCAGACGAGCAGTACTTC.